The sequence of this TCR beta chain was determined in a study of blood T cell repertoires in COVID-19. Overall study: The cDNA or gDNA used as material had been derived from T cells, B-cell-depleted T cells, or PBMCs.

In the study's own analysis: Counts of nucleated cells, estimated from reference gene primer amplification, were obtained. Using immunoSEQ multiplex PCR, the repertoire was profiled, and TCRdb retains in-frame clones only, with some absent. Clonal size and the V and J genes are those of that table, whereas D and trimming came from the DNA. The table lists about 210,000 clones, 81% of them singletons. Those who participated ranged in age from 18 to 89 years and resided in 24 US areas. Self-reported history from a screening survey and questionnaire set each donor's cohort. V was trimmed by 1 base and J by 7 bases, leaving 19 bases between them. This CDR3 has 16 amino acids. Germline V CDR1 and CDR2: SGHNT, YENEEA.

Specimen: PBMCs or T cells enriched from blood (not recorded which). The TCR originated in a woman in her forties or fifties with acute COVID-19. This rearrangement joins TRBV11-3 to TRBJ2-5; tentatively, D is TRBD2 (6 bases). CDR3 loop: CASSLGKLASMGTQYF. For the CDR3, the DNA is TGTGCCAGCAGCTTAGGGAAACTAGCCTCAATGGGGACCCAGTACTTC.